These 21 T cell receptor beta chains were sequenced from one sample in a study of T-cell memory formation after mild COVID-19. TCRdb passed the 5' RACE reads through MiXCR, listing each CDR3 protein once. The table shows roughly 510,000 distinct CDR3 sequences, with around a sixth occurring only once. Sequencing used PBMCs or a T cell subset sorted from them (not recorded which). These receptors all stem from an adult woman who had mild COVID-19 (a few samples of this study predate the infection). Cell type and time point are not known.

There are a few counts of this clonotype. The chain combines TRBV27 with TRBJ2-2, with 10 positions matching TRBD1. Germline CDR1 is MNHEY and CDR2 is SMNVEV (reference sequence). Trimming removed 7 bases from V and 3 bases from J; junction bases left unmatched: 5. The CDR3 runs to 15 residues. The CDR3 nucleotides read TGTGCCAGCACCAATGACAGGGGGCACACCGGGGAGCTGTTTTTT. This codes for CASTNDRGHTGELFF.

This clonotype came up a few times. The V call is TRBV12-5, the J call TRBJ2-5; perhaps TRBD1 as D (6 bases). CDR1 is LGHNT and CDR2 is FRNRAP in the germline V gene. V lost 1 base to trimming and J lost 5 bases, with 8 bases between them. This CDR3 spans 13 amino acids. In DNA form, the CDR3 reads TGTGCTAGTGGTTTGGACAGGGTTGAGACCCAGTACTTC. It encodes CASGLDRVETQYF.

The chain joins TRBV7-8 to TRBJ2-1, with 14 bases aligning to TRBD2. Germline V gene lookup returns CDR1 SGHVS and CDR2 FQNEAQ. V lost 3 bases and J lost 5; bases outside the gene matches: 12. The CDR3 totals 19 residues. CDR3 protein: CASSFVGLAGGRGDNEQFF. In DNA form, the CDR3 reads TGTGCCAGCAGCTTCGTCGGACTAGCGGGAGGAAGGGGGGACAATGAGCAGTTCTTC.

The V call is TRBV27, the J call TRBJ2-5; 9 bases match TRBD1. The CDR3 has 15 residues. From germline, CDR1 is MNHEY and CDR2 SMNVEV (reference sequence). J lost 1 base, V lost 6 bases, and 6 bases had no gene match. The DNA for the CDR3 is TGTGCCAGCAGATGGGGACAGGGCATCCAAGAGACCCAGTACTTC. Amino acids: CASRWGQGIQETQYF.

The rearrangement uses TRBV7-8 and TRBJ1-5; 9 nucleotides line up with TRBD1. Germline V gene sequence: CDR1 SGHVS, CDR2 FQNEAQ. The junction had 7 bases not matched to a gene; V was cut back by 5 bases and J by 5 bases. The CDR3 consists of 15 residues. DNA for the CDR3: TGTGCCAGCAGCCCCGGACAGGGGAGGCATCAGCCCCAGCATTTT. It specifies CASSPGQGRHQPQHF.

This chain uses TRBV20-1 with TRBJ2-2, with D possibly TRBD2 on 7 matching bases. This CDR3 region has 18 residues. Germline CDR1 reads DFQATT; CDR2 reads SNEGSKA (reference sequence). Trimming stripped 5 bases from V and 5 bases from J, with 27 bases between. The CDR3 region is CSALRAAGTQGRTGELFF. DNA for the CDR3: TGCAGTGCTCTTCGGGCAGCGGGGACGCAGGGGAGAACCGGGGAGCTGTTTTTT.

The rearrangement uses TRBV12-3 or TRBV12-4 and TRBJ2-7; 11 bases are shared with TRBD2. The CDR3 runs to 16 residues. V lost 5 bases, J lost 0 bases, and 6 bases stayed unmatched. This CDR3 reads CASSKTGTSGSYEQYF. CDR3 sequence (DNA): TGTGCCAGCAGTAAAACCGGGACTAGCGGCTCCTACGAGCAGTACTTC.

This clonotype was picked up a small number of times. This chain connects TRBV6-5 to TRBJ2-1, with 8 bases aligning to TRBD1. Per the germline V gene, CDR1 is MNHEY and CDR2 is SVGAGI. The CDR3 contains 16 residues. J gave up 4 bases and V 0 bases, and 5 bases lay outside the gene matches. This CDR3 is CASSYSQGATYNEQFF. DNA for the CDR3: TGTGCCAGCAGTTACTCGCAGGGGGCAACTTACAATGAGCAGTTCTTC.

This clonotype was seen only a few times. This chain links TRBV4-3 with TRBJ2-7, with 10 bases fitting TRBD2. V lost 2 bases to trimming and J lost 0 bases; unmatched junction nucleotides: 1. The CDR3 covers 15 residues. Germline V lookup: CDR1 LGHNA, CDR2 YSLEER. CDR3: CASSQTSGISYEQYF. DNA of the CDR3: TGCGCCAGCAGCCAAACTAGCGGGATCTCCTACGAGCAGTACTTC.

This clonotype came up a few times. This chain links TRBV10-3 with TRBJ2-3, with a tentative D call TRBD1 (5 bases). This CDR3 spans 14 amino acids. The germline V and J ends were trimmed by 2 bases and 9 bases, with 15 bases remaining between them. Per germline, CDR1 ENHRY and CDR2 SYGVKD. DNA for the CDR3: TGTGCCATCAGTGAGGATCAGTCTCCAGGGACGCAGTATTTT. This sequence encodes CAISEDQSPGTQYF.

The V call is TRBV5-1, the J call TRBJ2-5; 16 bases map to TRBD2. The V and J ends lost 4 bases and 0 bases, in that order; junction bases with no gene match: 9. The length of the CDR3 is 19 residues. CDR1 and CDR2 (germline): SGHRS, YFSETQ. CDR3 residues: CASSTPGTSGGAYQETQYF. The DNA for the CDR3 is TGCGCCAGCAGCACACCCGGGACTAGCGGGGGGGCGTACCAAGAGACCCAGTACTTC.

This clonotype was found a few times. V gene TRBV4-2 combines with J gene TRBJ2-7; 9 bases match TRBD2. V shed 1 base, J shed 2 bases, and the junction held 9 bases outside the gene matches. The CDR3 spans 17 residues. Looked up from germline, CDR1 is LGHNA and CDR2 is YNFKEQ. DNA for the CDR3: TGTGCCAGCAGCCAAGCCGCCTCCCTAGCGGGGCCCTACGAGCAGTACTTC. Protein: CASSQAASLAGPYEQYF.

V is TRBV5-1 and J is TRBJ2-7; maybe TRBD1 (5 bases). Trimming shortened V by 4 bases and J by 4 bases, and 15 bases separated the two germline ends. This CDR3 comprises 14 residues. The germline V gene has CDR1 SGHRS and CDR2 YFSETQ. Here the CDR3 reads CASSPPDKPYEQYF. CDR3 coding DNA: TGCGCCAGCAGCCCGCCGGACAAACCATACGAGCAGTACTTC.

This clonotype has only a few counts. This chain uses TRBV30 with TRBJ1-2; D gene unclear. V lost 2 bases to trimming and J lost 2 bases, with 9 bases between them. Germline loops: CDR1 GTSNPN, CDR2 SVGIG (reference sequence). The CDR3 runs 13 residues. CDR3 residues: CAWSTDENYGYTF. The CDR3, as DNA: TGTGCCTGGAGTACAGATGAAAACTATGGCTACACCTTC.

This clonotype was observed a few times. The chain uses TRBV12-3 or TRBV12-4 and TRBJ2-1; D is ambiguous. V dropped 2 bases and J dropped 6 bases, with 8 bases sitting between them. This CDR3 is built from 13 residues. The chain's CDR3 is CASSLTVINEQFF. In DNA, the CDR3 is TGTGCCAGCAGTTTAACGGTAATCAATGAGCAGTTCTTC.

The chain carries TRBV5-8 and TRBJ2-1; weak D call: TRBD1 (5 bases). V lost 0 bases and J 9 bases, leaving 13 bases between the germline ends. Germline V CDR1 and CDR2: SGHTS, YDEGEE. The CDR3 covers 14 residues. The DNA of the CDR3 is TGTGCCAGCAGCTTGGGCGTTGGGGCTTCTGAGCAGTTCTTC. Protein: CASSLGVGASEQFF.

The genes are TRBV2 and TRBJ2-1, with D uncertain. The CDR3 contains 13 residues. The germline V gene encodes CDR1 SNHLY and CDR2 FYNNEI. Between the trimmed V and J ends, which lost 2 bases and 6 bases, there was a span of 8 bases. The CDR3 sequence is CASSERIGNEQFF. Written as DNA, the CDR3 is TGTGCCAGCAGTGAACGGATAGGCAATGAGCAGTTCTTC.

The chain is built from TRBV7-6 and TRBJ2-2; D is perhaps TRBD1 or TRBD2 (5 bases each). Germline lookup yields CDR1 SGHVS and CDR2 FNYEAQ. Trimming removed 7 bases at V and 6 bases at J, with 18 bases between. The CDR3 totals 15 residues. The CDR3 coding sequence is TGTGCCAGCATCCTAAGGGGACCCAGGGCCGGGGAGCTGTTTTTT. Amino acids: CASILRGPRAGELFF.

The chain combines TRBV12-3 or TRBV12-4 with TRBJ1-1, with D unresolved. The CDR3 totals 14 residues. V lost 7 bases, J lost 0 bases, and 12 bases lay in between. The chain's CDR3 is CASKRSSLNTEAFF. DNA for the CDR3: TGTGCCAGCAAGCGTTCATCCCTGAACACTGAAGCTTTCTTT.

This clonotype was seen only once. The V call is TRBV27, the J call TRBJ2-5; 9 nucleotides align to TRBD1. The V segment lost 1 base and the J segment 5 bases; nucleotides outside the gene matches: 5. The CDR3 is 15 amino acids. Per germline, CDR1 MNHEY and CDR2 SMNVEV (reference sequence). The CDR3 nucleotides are TGTGCCAGCAGTTTATTGGGACAGGGAGGGGAGACCCAGTACTTC. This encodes CASSLLGQGGETQYF.

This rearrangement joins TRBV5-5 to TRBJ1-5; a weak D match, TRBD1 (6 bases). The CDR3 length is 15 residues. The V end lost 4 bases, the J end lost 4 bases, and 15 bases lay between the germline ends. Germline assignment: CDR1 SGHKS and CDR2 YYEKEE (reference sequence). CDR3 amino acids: CASSVGPTGNQPQHF. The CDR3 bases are TGTGCCAGCAGCGTAGGGCCTACAGGGAATCAGCCCCAGCATTTT.